This TCR beta chain derives from a study of blood T cell repertoires in COVID-19. As for the study in general: Spain, Italy and the United States supplied samples that represented acute and convalescent COVID-19.

Produced via immunoSEQ multiplex PCR; TCRdb's table is partial and in-frame only. The sample lists about 270,000 clones; roughly 86% were seen once. This CDR3 comprises 16 residues. Germline CDR1 and CDR2: LNHNV and YYDKDF (reference sequence). The V end was cut by 0 bases, the J end by 2 bases, with 12 bases between. The TCR originated in a woman aged 18 to 35 who had recovered from COVID-19. This chain links TRBV15 with TRBJ2-3; D call uncertain. The sample was PBMCs or T cells enriched from blood (not recorded which). Here the CDR3 reads CATSRDTSLDTDTQYF. The CDR3 region has the DNA TGTGCCACCAGCAGAGATACATCCCTAGACACAGATACGCAGTATTTT.